These 10 T cell receptor beta chains came from one sample sequenced in a study of Ad26.COV2.S vaccination and SARS-CoV-2 variants. This table comes from immunoSEQ multiplex PCR, and its TCRdb copy is limited to in-frame clones, with some not included. The repertoire holds 300,000 to 400,000 clones, with less than 90% as singletons. Treatment meaning: around 19 received Ad26.COV2.S at low or high dose, single or two shots; about 5 received placebo; per-sample allocation not given. Repertoires come from day 63 after the first vaccine or placebo injection. Specimen: peripheral blood, collected in a trial of Ad26.COV2.S vaccine versus placebo. These receptors were obtained from a person between 18 and 65 years old who received the Ad26.COV2.S COVID-19 vaccine or a placebo.

The chain combines TRBV29-1 with TRBJ2-5; the D call may be TRBD1 or TRBD2 (6 bases each). The germline V gene has CDR1 SQVTM and CDR2 ANQGSEA. The CDR3 runs to 14 residues. V gave up 0 bases and J gave up 4 bases, with 12 bases separating them. The CDR3 nucleotides read TGCAGCGTTGAAGAGAGGGGGAGGCGAGAGACCCAGTACTTC. It codes for CSVEERGRRETQYF.

The chain has TRBV24-1 and TRBJ2-1; D call uncertain. Germline values: CDR1 KGHDR, CDR2 SFDVKD. The CDR3 spans 13 residues. V dropped 9 bases and J dropped 6 bases, with 14 bases sitting between them. CDR3 residues: CATLDPVRNEQFF. CDR3 sequence (DNA): TGTGCCACCCTAGATCCGGTACGCAATGAGCAGTTCTTC.

This chain joins TRBV29-1 and TRBJ2-3; the match to TRBD2 covers 7 bases. This CDR3 spans 13 amino acids. Germline V gene sequence: CDR1 SQVTM, CDR2 ANQGSEA. J lost 0 bases, V lost 5 bases, and 2 bases had no gene match. In nucleotides, the CDR3 is TGCAGCGTTCCGGGGGGTAGCACAGATACGCAGTATTTT. It codes for CSVPGGSTDTQYF.

This clone has just one count. V gene TRBV6-6 combines with J gene TRBJ1-5; a weak D match, TRBD1 (6 bases). Germline lookup yields CDR1 MNHNY and CDR2 SVGAGI (reference sequence). Trimming left V 11 bases short and J 6 bases short, with 17 bases between. The CDR3 covers 13 residues. The CDR3, as DNA: TGTGCCGTCCGGGGGGGCGCCGGTCAGCCCCAGCATTTT. This encodes CAVRGGAGQPQHF.

This clone was detected only once. The chain couples TRBV2 to TRBJ2-6; either TRBD1 or TRBD2 may supply D (6 bases each). This CDR3 spans 15 amino acids. CDR1 is SNHLY, CDR2 FYNNEI, per germline. V gave up 4 bases and J gave up 2 bases, with 9 bases separating them. CDR3 DNA sequence: TGTGCCAGCAGTGTCGGGGGCCCTGGGGCCAACGTCCTGACTTTC. It translates to CASSVGGPGANVLTF.

This clone has only a few counts. J is TRBJ1-2 and V is TRBV4-2; 7 bases agree with TRBD1. Germline loops: CDR1 LGHNA, CDR2 YNFKEQ. The J segment lost 6 bases and the V segment lost 4 bases, leaving 11 bases of the junction unmatched. The CDR3 loop spans 15 amino acids. The DNA of the CDR3 is TGTGCCAGCAGCCTGAGCACGCAGGGGGTGGATGGCTACACCTTC. Translated, it gives CASSLSTQGVDGYTF.

The chain joins TRBV28 to TRBJ2-3, with 14 bases identical to TRBD2. The CDR3 consists of 17 residues. The germline V gene has CDR1 MDHEN and CDR2 SYDVKM. The ends lost 5 bases at V and 0 bases at J; junction bases unmatched: 4. In DNA form, the CDR3 reads TGTGCCAGCAGTCCTGGGACTAGCGGGAGTAGCACAGATACGCAGTATTTT. This encodes CASSPGTSGSSTDTQYF. Full variable domain (rest looked up from reference TRBV28 and TRBJ2-3): DVKVTQSSRYLVKRTGEKVFLECVQDMDHENMFWYRQDPGLGLRLIYFSYDVKMKEKGDIPEGYSVSREKKERFSLILESASTNQTSMYLCASSPGTSGSSTDTQYFGPGTRLTVL.

The rearrangement links TRBV3-1 (or the pseudogene TRBV3-2) to TRBJ2-5; D remains unclear. The germline gives CDR1 LGHDT, CDR2 YNNKEL (reference sequence). The CDR3 has 15 amino acids. V dropped 5 bases and J dropped 1 base, with 14 bases sitting between them. CDR3: CASSSGPATQETQYF. Here the CDR3 DNA reads TGTGCCAGCAGCTCCGGACCGGCCACCCAAGAGACCCAGTACTTC.

The J gene is TRBJ2-3, the V gene TRBV25-1; 8 bases match TRBD1. The CDR3 runs 14 residues. Germline-derived CDR1 and CDR2 are MGHDK and SYGVNS. Trimming cost V 5 bases and J 6 bases; bases outside gene matches: 7. The CDR3 sequence: CASSPRGRVDTQYF. In DNA, the CDR3 is TGTGCCAGCAGTCCCAGGGGGCGCGTGGATACGCAGTATTTT.

The CDR3 region is CASTNGGYNEQFF. For the CDR3, the DNA is TGTGCCAGCACCAACGGGGGGTATAATGAGCAGTTCTTC. The chain joins TRBV25-1 to TRBJ2-1; the match to TRBD2 covers 7 bases. This CDR3 comprises 13 residues. From germline, CDR1 is MGHDK and CDR2 SYGVNS. V gave up 7 bases and J gave up 7 bases; unmatched junction bases: 7.